What follows are 28 T cell receptor beta chains derived from one specimen sequenced in a study of tumor and adjacent non-tumor tissue in lung cancer. The template was RNA from unsorted bulk tissue. Distant lung tissue was collected more than 3 cm away from the tumor edge. Three rounds of nested PCR, following a modified ARM-PCR protocol, produced the TCRbeta library. TCRdb processed the multiplex PCR reads anew with MiXCR; each CDR3 protein has one entry. This sample has some 80,000 distinct CDR3 sequences, with 76% found just once. The sequencing sample was made of distant non-tumor lung tissue. These receptors all come from a man between 65 and 85 years old with non-small cell lung cancer.

V is TRBV4-1 and J is TRBJ2-7, with D perhaps assigned TRBD1 or TRBD2 (6 bases each). The V end was cut by 4 bases, the J end by 9 bases, with 25 bases between. Germline V gene sequence: CDR1 MGHRA, CDR2 YSYEKL. The CDR3 has 16 residues. The CDR3 DNA is TGCGCCAGCAGCCGGGCACTAGCCGGAGAGGGGGACGTGCAGTACTTC. As protein: CASSRALAGEGDVQYF.

A remark on this clonotype: The junction departs from the called germline gene at one end, perhaps through a read error. The chain is built from TRBV4-2 and TRBJ1-4; TRBD1 matches 8 bases. The CDR3 contains 14 residues. The germline gives CDR1 LGHNA, CDR2 YNFKEQ. In nucleotides, the CDR3 is TGTGTCAGCAGATGTGGACAGGGAGATGAAAAACTGTTTTTT. Amino acids: CVSRCGQGDEKLFF.

Concerning this clonotype itself: One end of the junction varies from germline; a read error may be responsible. The rearrangement links TRBV11-1 to TRBJ2-1; 8 bases fit TRBD2. CDR1 is SGHAT, CDR2 FQDESV, per germline (reference sequence). The CDR3 is 14 amino acids. The CDR3 nucleotides are TGTGCCAGCATCTTAGCGGGGACCTACAATGAGCAGTTCTTC. Its translation is CASILAGTYNEQFF.

Comment on this clonotype: Its ends do not fully match the called genes, so a read error is possible. J is TRBJ2-3 and V is TRBV29-1; D is unclear. Looked up from germline, CDR1 is SQVTM and CDR2 is ANQGSEA. The CDR3 has 12 amino acids. CDR3 DNA: TGCAGCGTTGAGGTGGGCACAGACACGCGGTATTTT. This codes for CSVEVGTDTRYF.

To note about this clonotype: A much bigger clone sits one base away, suggesting this may be a read error. V gene TRBV20-1 combines with J gene TRBJ2-7; D remains unclear. The CDR3 loop spans 14 amino acids. The germline V gene has CDR1 DFQATT and CDR2 SNEGSKA (reference sequence). Trimming removed 6 bases from V and 1 base from J, with 16 bases in between. CDR3 loop: CSADAPTASYEQYF. The DNA for the CDR3 is TGCAGTGCAGACGCCCCAACAGCGTCCTACGAGCAGTACTTC.

This clonotype was seen ten or more times. The V and J genes are TRBV28 and TRBJ2-7; D is unresolved. V lost 6 bases and J 4 bases, leaving 13 bases between the germline ends. Germline V lookup: CDR1 MDHEN, CDR2 SYDVKM. The CDR3 extends over 13 amino acids. The CDR3 sequence: CASSPPLKYEQYF. The CDR3, as DNA: TGTGCCAGCAGCCCCCCTTTAAAGTACGAGCAGTACTTC.

The chain has TRBV11-2 and TRBJ1-6; no firm D call. CDR1 is SGHAT and CDR2 is FQNNGV in the germline V gene. The CDR3 loop spans 15 amino acids. The DNA of the CDR3 is TGTGCAAGCCGCGCAAGGACGGATGGGAATTCACCCCTCCACTTT. Translated, it gives CASRARTDGNSPLHF.

This clonotype appeared a single time. A read error may produce the germline difference seen at one junction end. The CDR3 bases are TGTGCCAGCAGTGAGAGGAGGAGGGTTAACACTGAAGGTTTCTTT. Protein product: CASSERRRVNTEGFF. The chain recombines TRBV6-1 with TRBJ1-1; D gene uncertain. The CDR3 is 15 residues long. Per the germline V gene, CDR1 is MNHNS and CDR2 is SASEGT.

To note about this clonotype: A junction end diverges from the germline sequence, so it may reflect a read error. The chain uses TRBV6-2 or TRBV6-3 and TRBJ2-3; D is unclear. The CDR3 totals 13 residues. Germline values: CDR1 MNHEY, CDR2 SVGEGT. As DNA, the CDR3 is TGTGCCAGCAGTTACAACACCACAGATACACAGTATTTT. The encoded protein is CASSYNTTDTQYF.

A word on this clonotype: At one boundary the junction diverges from the germline segment, which might be a read error. The chain recombines TRBV6-6 with TRBJ2-1; 15 bases are a match to TRBD2. From germline, CDR1 is MNHNY and CDR2 SVGAGI (reference sequence). The CDR3 length is 17 residues. The CDR3 is CGSSNPGLAGGVGEQFF. The DNA for the CDR3 is TGTGGCAGCAGTAACCCGGGACTAGCGGGAGGCGTAGGTGAACAGTTCTTC.

The V call is TRBV12-3 or TRBV12-4, the J call TRBJ2-7; 9 bases match TRBD2. This CDR3 is 15 amino acids long. Trimming cost V 6 bases and J 13 bases; bases outside gene matches: 19. The CDR3 region is CASSHSGGRAYEYYF. The CDR3 DNA is TGTGCCAGCAGCCACTCAGGCGGGAGGGCCTACGAGTATTACTTC.

For this clonotype: Relative to the germline gene, one junction end is altered; a read error may explain this. The chain uses TRBV28 and TRBJ1-5; no firm D call. The germline CDR1 and CDR2 sequences are MDHEN and SYDVKM. The CDR3 is 18 residues long. The CDR3 DNA reads as TGTGCCATCAGTTCCGCCCCCGGGGAAAGGGCGGGCAATCAGCCCCAGCATTTT. It encodes CAISSAPGERAGNQPQHF.

About this clonotype: It may be a read error: a sequence one base away is much more abundant. The rearrangement links TRBV12-3 or TRBV12-4 to TRBJ2-5, with 11 nucleotides matching TRBD1. The CDR3 runs to 15 residues. DNA for the CDR3: TGTACCAGCAGCTCCACCGGGACAGGGGGAAAGACCCAGTACTTC. It specifies CTSSSTGTGGKTQYF.

The chain carries TRBV10-2 and TRBJ2-1, with D possibly matching TRBD2 (5 bases). The CDR3 consists of 15 residues. CDR1 is WSHSY and CDR2 is SAAADI in the germline V gene. V shed 7 bases and J shed 8 bases, with 21 bases lying between them. The CDR3: CASMSPGSYSHEQFF. In nucleotides, the CDR3 is TGCGCCAGCATGTCCCCGGGATCCTATTCTCATGAGCAGTTCTTC.

J is TRBJ1-2 and V is TRBV10-2; maybe TRBD1 (6 bases). The CDR3 is 14 residues long. The germline V and J ends were trimmed by 6 bases and 3 bases, with 14 bases remaining between them. From germline, CDR1 is WSHSY and CDR2 SAAADI. The chain's CDR3 is CASRVRGGHYGYTF. As DNA, the CDR3 is TGCGCCAGCAGGGTCAGGGGAGGGCACTATGGCTACACCTTC.

This clonotype was counted a few times. A read error is possible here, since a much larger clone lies one base away. J is TRBJ2-7 and V is TRBV12-3 or TRBV12-4, with D maybe TRBD1 (6 bases). This CDR3 has 13 amino acids. The V end lost 6 bases, the J end lost 3 bases, and 12 bases lay between the germline ends. CDR3 sequence (DNA): TGTGCCAGCAGAATGAGAGGGGGCTACGAGCAGTACTTC. It specifies CASRMRGGYEQYF.

For this clonotype: This likely comes from a read error, as the CDR3 has no conserved phenylalanine or tryptophan at its end. The chain combines TRBV6-2 or TRBV6-3 with TRBJ2-7, with D tentatively TRBD2 (6 bases). The CDR3 consists of 14 residues. V dropped 4 bases and J dropped 0 bases, with 10 bases sitting between them. The germline gives CDR1 MNHEY, CDR2 SVGEGT. CDR3 coding DNA: TGTGCCAGCAGTTTGCGGGACGCCTCCTACGAGCAGTACTAC. It translates to CASSLRDASYEQYY.

The chain links TRBV6-2 or TRBV6-3 to TRBJ1-2; 12 positions match TRBD1. From germline, CDR1 is MNHEY and CDR2 SVGEGT. V was pared by 2 bases and J by 4 bases, with 2 bases of the junction left unmatched. The CDR3 has 15 amino acids. The CDR3 here is CASSYTGQGAYGYTF. The CDR3 region has the DNA TGTGCCAGCAGTTACACGGGACAGGGGGCCTATGGCTACACCTTC.

This CDR3 reads CASSLAVSRDTYEQYF. CDR3 bases: TGTGCCAGCAGCTTGGCCGTGAGCCGGGACACCTACGAGCAGTACTTC. The J gene is TRBJ2-7, the V gene TRBV5-5; tentative D call: TRBD1 (6 bases). This CDR3 contains 16 residues. V was cut by 0 bases and J by 2 bases, with 15 bases left in between. The germline gives CDR1 SGHKS, CDR2 YYEKEE (reference sequence).

Points on this clonotype: The conserved closing phenylalanine or tryptophan is absent in this CDR3, likely reflecting a read error. The rearrangement links TRBV4-2 to TRBJ2-3; possible D gene TRBD2, 5 bases. The germline CDR1 and CDR2 sequences are LGHNA and YNFKEQ. The CDR3 has 15 amino acids. In nucleotides, the CDR3 is TGTGCCAGCGGCCAATCTCTGGGCGGGACAGATACGCAGTATATT. This encodes CASGQSLGGTDTQYI.

About this clonotype: Lacking the conserved final phenylalanine or tryptophan, this CDR3 likely reflects a read error. The rearrangement links TRBV12-3 or TRBV12-4 to TRBJ2-1, with TRBD1 identical over 7 bases. This CDR3 is 15 amino acids long. The CDR3 protein is CANSPDRSSYNEQFV. The CDR3 region has the DNA TGTGCCAACAGTCCGGACAGGAGCTCCTACAATGAGCAGTTCGTC.

The rearrangement joins TRBV5-4 to TRBJ1-6; the match to TRBD1 covers 7 bases. Germline CDR1 SGHNT, CDR2 YYREEE (reference sequence). V lost 5 bases to trimming and J lost 6 bases; unmatched junction nucleotides: 14. The CDR3 has 17 amino acids. In DNA form, the CDR3 reads TGTGCCAGCAGGACCGGGACAGTAGGAGGGATTAATTCACCCCTCCACTTT. It translates to CASRTGTVGGINSPLHF. The complete variable domain, with remaining parts taken from reference TRBV5-4 and TRBJ1-6, reads ETGVTQSPTHLIKTRGQQVTLRCSSQSGHNTVSWYQQALGQGPQFIFQYYREEENGRGNFPPRFSGLQFPNYSSELNVNALELDDSALYLCASRTGTVGGINSPLHFGNGTRLTVT.

This clonotype was observed at least ten times. J is TRBJ2-1 and V is TRBV6-2 or TRBV6-3; D uncertain. This CDR3 contains 13 residues. Trimming stripped 8 bases from V and 1 base from J, with 9 bases between. In germline, CDR1 is MNHEY, CDR2 SVGEGT. CDR3 sequence (DNA): TGTGCCAGCGCGGAGAGTTCCTACAATGAGCAGTTCTTC. It specifies CASAESSYNEQFF.

The CDR3 region is CSVSAGGLQAFF. CDR3 sequence (DNA): TGCAGCGTCAGTGCAGGGGGACTTCAAGCTTTCTTT. This chain uses TRBV29-1 with TRBJ1-1, with 7 bases identical to TRBD1. The germline V gene has CDR1 SQVTM and CDR2 ANQGSEA. There are 12 residues in the CDR3. The V and J ends lost 6 bases and 9 bases, in that order; junction bases with no gene match: 10. Drawing the rest from reference TRBV29-1 and TRBJ1-1, the complete variable domain is SAVISQKPSRDICQRGTSLTIQCQVDSQVTMMFWYRQQPGQSLTLIATANQGSEATYESGFVIDKFPISRPNLTFSTLTVSNMSPEDSSIYLCSVSAGGLQAFFGQGTRLTVV.

Turning to this clonotype: An end of the junction does not agree with germline; a read error may underlie this. The rearrangement links TRBV28 to TRBJ1-5, with 10 bases fitting TRBD1. CDR1 and CDR2 (germline): MDHEN, SYDVKM. There are 15 residues in the CDR3. The CDR3 coding sequence is TGTGCCAGCATGGGGACAGGGGAGGACAATCAGACCCAGCATTTT. Amino acids: CASMGTGEDNQTQHF.

As for this clonotype: An end of the junction does not agree with germline; a read error may underlie this. V is TRBV6-2 or TRBV6-3 and J is TRBJ1-1; possible D gene TRBD1, 5 bases. This CDR3 comprises 15 residues. Germline CDR1 MNHEY, CDR2 SVGEGT. CDR3 loop: CVSSTRRGTNSEAFF. The CDR3 DNA reads TGTGTCAGCAGTACGAGACGGGGGACGAACTCTGAAGCTTTCTTT.

The CDR3 nucleotides are TGTGCCAGCAGAAAAGACAGCCAGGGGCAAGCTTTCTTT. Its protein is CASRKDSQGQAFF. This chain uses TRBV2 with TRBJ1-1; D is perhaps TRBD1 (6 bases). V gave up 6 bases and J gave up 9 bases, with 17 bases separating them. The germline CDR1 and CDR2 sequences are SNHLY and FYNNEI. This CDR3 has 13 residues.

Details on this clonotype: A junction boundary mismatches the germline segment, possibly from a read error. The rearrangement joins TRBV5-6 to TRBJ2-1; TRBD2 aligns across 10 bases. The CDR3 consists of 17 residues. Germline V gene lookup returns CDR1 SGHDT and CDR2 YYEEEE. The CDR3: CASSLGLSSGGRSEKFF. The DNA of the CDR3 is TGTGCCAGCAGCTTGGGCTTGAGTAGCGGGGGGAGAAGTGAGAAGTTCTTC. The variable domain in full, completed from reference TRBV5-6 and TRBJ2-1, reads DAGVTQSPTHLIKTRGQQVTLRCSPKSGHDTVSWYQQALGQGPQFIFQYYEEEERQRGNFPDRFSGHQFPNYSSELNVNALLLGDSALYLCASSLGLSSGGRSEKFFGPGTRLTVL.